A selection of T cell receptor beta chains follows, all from one sample in a study of shared clonotypes between healthy human individuals. TCRdb keeps only in-frame clones here, not all; method: immunoSEQ multiplex PCR. The sample lists some 2 million clones; over 85% were seen once. Sequenced material: naive CD4+ T cells sorted from blood. The source is a man aged 18 to 35 in good health. Each CDR3 is given with its conserved first and last residue. A D gene is named only where the DNA matches it firmly. Clone size is shown for a subset of rows, as once, few, many or a class of expanded clone.

len,abundance,v_gene,d_gene,j_gene,CDR3nt,CDR3aa
14,NA,TRBV2,NA,TRBJ2-7,TGTGCCAGCAGTGAATGGTCCACAGCTTACGAGCAGTACTTC,CASSEWSTAYEQYF
17,NA,TRBV25-1,TRBD2,TRBJ2-1,TGTGCCAGCAGTAAAACAGCGGGAGGCGGGCCTAGGGATGAGCAGTTCTTC,CASSKTAGGGPRDEQFF
13,NA,TRBV18,NA,TRBJ2-7,TGTGCCAGCTCACCGGACGGGGCCTACGAGCAGTACTTC,CASSPDGAYEQYF
14,many,TRBV4-1,NA,TRBJ1-5,TGCGCCAGCAGCCAAGAAATGAAAGGGCAGCCCCAGCATTTT,CASSQEMKGQPQHF
12,NA,TRBV6-1,NA,TRBJ1-2,TGTGCCAGCGAGTCGGCTAACTATGGCTACACCTTC,CASESANYGYTF
15,NA,TRBV15,NA,TRBJ2-7,TGTGCCACCAGCAGAGATACGTCCGTCGGGTACGAGCAGTACTTC,CATSRDTSVGYEQYF
16,NA,TRBV4-1,TRBD1,TRBJ2-1,TGCGCCAGCAGCCAACCCCCGAGACAGGGCCACAATGAGCAGTTCTTC,CASSQPPRQGHNEQFF
13,once,TRBV6-1,NA,TRBJ1-1,TGTGCCAGCGCCGGCGGGGGGTTTAGTGAAGCTTTCTTT,CASAGGGFSEAFF
15,once,TRBV7-9,NA,TRBJ2-1,TGTGCCAGCAGCTTGGCGCAGGGTTTCTACAATGAGCAGTTCTTC,CASSLAQGFYNEQFF
11,NA,TRBV19,NA,TRBJ1-4,TGTGCCAGTAGTGTCCTAGAAAAACTGTTTTTT,CASSVLEKLFF
14,NA,TRBV4-3,NA,TRBJ2-2,TGCGCCAGCAGCCAAGATAGGAACACCGGGGAGCTGTTTTTT,CASSQDRNTGELFF
16,NA,TRBV4-2,NA,TRBJ1-1,TGTGCCAGCAGCCAAGATACGTCAGGGTGGAACACTGAAGCTTTCTTT,CASSQDTSGWNTEAFF
15,NA,TRBV7-2,NA,TRBJ2-2,TGTGCCAGCAGCCCGGACTCGTCGAACACCGGGGAGCTGTTTTTT,CASSPDSSNTGELFF
16,once,TRBV7-2,NA,TRBJ2-1,TGTGCCAGCAGCCCCCCAGCGGCGAGCTCCTACAATGAGCAGTTCTTC,CASSPPAASSYNEQFF
15,NA,TRBV6-6,NA,TRBJ2-5,TGTGCCAGCAGTTACGAGGGGGCAGGGAGGGAGACCCAGTACTTC,CASSYEGAGRETQYF
15,NA,TRBV6-5,TRBD2,TRBJ2-1,TGTGCCAGCAGTATAGCGGGACTTTCCTACAATGAGCAGTTCTTC,CASSIAGLSYNEQFF
14,NA,TRBV7-2,NA,TRBJ1-1,TGTGCCAGCAGCCTCTTACAGGGGAACACTGAAGCTTTCTTT,CASSLLQGNTEAFF
15,NA,TRBV10-1,TRBD1,TRBJ2-1,TGCGCCAGCAGTGAAAGGCACGTAGACAGGGTATTGCAGTTCTTC,CASSERHVDRVLQFF
12,NA,TRBV29-1,NA,TRBJ1-1,TGCAGCGTTGCAGGGTTGAACACTGAAGCTTTCTTT,CSVAGLNTEAFF
15,NA,TRBV28,NA,TRBJ2-7,TGTGCCAGCGGGCTAACATGGATTTTAGGCTACGAGCAGTACTTC,CASGLTWILGYEQYF
15,NA,TRBV9,NA,TRBJ2-1,TGTGCCACCTCCGCGGGGATCTTACGGGGCAATGAGCAGTTCTTC,CATSAGILRGNEQFF
12,NA,TRBV5-1,NA,TRBJ2-7,TGCGCCAGCGGCAGGGGTAGGGACGAGCAGTACTTC,CASGRGRDEQYF
18,NA,TRBV5-5,NA,TRBJ1-1,TGTGCCAGCAGCGTGCGGATTAATGGGGGGTCCATGAACACTGAAGCTTTCTTT,CASSVRINGGSMNTEAFF